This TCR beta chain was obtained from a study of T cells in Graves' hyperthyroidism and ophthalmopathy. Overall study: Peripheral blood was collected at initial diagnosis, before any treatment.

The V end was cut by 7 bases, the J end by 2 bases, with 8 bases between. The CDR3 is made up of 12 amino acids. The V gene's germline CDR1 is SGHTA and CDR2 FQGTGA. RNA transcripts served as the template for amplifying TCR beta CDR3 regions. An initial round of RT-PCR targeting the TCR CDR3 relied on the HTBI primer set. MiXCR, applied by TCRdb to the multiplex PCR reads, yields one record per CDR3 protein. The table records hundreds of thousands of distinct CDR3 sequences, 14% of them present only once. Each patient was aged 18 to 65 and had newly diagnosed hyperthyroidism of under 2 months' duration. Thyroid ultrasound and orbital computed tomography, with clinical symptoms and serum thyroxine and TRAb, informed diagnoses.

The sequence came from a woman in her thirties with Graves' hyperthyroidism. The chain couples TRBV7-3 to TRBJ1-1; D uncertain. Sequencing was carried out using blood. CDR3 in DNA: TGTGCCAGCATGGATTTCAACACTGAAGCTTTCTTT. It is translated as CASMDFNTEAFF.